These T cell receptor beta chains were read from a single sample in a study of blood T cell repertoires in COVID-19. Produced via immunoSEQ multiplex PCR; TCRdb's table is partial and in-frame only. The table shows 150,000 to 200,000 clones, with around 80% occurring only once. Sequenced: PBMCs or T cells enriched from blood (not recorded which). These receptors all come from a woman aged 50 to 60 in a cohort exposed to, infected with or recovered from COVID-19 (not recorded which). CDR3s include the opening cysteine and the closing phenylalanine or tryptophan. Fields, in order: CDR3 protein, CDR3 DNA, V gene, CDR3 length, J gene, clone size, D gene. D genes are given only for firm matches. For some rows the clone size is stated as once, few or many, or as a class when expanded; others skip it.

CDR3: CAWSYRQGGQPQHF
DNA: TGTGCCTGGAGTTACCGACAGGGAGGCCAGCCCCAGCATTTT
V: TRBV30
length: 14
J: TRBJ1-5
size: .
D: TRBD1

CDR3: CASSFLGGATGETQYF
DNA: TGTGCCAGCAGCTTTTTAGGGGGAGCAACAGGAGAGACCCAGTACTTC
V: TRBV5-4
length: 16
J: TRBJ2-5
size: .
D: .

CDR3: CASSLQRGTPGFF
DNA: TGTGCCAGCAGTTTACAGCGGGGGACCCCGGGGTTCTTC
V: TRBV12-3/TRBV12-4
length: 13
J: TRBJ2-1
size: .
D: TRBD2

CDR3: CASSILGTEMDGYTF
DNA: TGTGCCAGTAGTATTTTAGGGACAGAAATGGATGGCTACACCTTC
V: TRBV19
length: 15
J: TRBJ1-2
size: .
D: TRBD1

CDR3: CASSLRDWRYNEQFF
DNA: TGTGCCAGCAGCCTCCGGGACTGGAGATACAATGAGCAGTTCTTC
V: TRBV13
length: 15
J: TRBJ2-1
size: .
D: .

CDR3: CASSPRTDHYGYTF
DNA: TGTGCCAGCAGCCCTAGGACTGATCACTATGGCTACACCTTC
V: TRBV7-2
length: 14
J: TRBJ1-2
size: .
D: .

CDR3: CASSLLQTENYFNQPQHF
DNA: TGTGCCAGCAGCTTACTTCAGACAGAAAATTATTTCAATCAGCCCCAGCATTTT
V: TRBV7-8
length: 18
J: TRBJ1-5
size: .
D: .

CDR3: CASSPAAEAFF
DNA: TGTGCCAGCTCACCTGCGGCTGAAGCTTTCTTT
V: TRBV18
length: 11
J: TRBJ1-1
size: few
D: .

CDR3: CATGGGSNQPQHF
DNA: TGTGCCACGGGTGGAGGTAGCAATCAGCCCCAGCATTTT
V: TRBV19
length: 13
J: TRBJ1-5
size: .
D: .

CDR3: CASSPGTDVDYEQFF
DNA: TGTGCCAGCAGCCCCGGGACTGACGTAGATTATGAGCAGTTCTTC
V: TRBV7-6
length: 15
J: TRBJ2-1
size: .
D: .

CDR3: CASSALSAGQGRREQYF
DNA: TGTGCCAGCAGCGCCCTCTCGGCGGGACAGGGTAGACGCGAGCAGTACTTC
V: TRBV7-6
length: 17
J: TRBJ2-7
size: .
D: TRBD1

CDR3: CASSRQGARNTEAFF
DNA: TGTGCCAGCAGCCGACAGGGGGCACGGAACACTGAAGCTTTCTTT
V: TRBV3-1/TRBV3-2
length: 15
J: TRBJ1-1
size: .
D: TRBD1

CDR3: CASSLLALAESGELFF
DNA: TGTGCCAGCAGTTTATTGGCTTTAGCTGAATCCGGGGAGCTGTTTTTT
V: TRBV28
length: 16
J: TRBJ2-2
size: .
D: .

CDR3: CASSPGQGAEAFF
DNA: TGTGCCAGCTCACCGGGACAGGGCGCTGAAGCTTTCTTT
V: TRBV18
length: 13
J: TRBJ1-1
size: once
D: TRBD1

CDR3: CASSKGQGAHNTEAFF
DNA: TGTGCCAGCAGCAAGGGACAGGGGGCTCATAACACTGAAGCTTTCTTT
V: TRBV5-6
length: 16
J: TRBJ1-1
size: few
D: TRBD1

CDR3: CASSSDRGLYEQYF
DNA: TGCGCCAGCAGCTCAGACAGGGGCCTTTACGAGCAGTACTTC
V: TRBV5-1
length: 14
J: TRBJ2-7
size: .
D: TRBD1

CDR3: CASSGGQGTEAFF
DNA: TGTGCCAGCTCGGGGGGACAGGGCACTGAAGCTTTCTTT
V: TRBV18
length: 13
J: TRBJ1-1
size: .
D: TRBD1

CDR3: CASSIVSGAQPQHF
DNA: TGTGCCAGTAGTATTGTGTCAGGGGCTCAGCCCCAGCATTTT
V: TRBV19
length: 14
J: TRBJ1-5
size: .
D: .

CDR3: CASSLGTGISYEQYF
DNA: TGTGCCAGCAGCCTAGGGACAGGCATATCCTACGAGCAGTACTTC
V: TRBV9
length: 15
J: TRBJ2-7
size: .
D: TRBD1

CDR3: CASSGEGHSNQPQHF
DNA: TGTGCCAGCAGTGGAGAGGGCCATAGCAATCAGCCCCAGCATTTT
V: TRBV2
length: 15
J: TRBJ1-5
size: .
D: .

CDR3: CASSLDSGQPQHF
DNA: TGTGCCAGCAGTTTGGACTCTGGACAGCCCCAGCATTTT
V: TRBV12-3/TRBV12-4
length: 13
J: TRBJ1-5
size: .
D: .

CDR3: CASSDLKGNSPLHF
DNA: TGTGCCAGCAGTGATCTGAAGGGGAATTCACCCCTCCACTTT
V: TRBV2
length: 14
J: TRBJ1-6
size: .
D: .